This record covers a single T cell receptor (beta chain). Its cognate antigen has yet to be identified. The record has no base qualities; no much larger clone is one base away. Relative to germline, V is missing 5 bases and J is missing 4 bases, with 5 bases of the junction outside any gene match. From the cysteine through the phenylalanine, the CDR3 covers 14 amino acids. Here the CDR3 DNA is all that survives: 42 bases in frame from base 1. CDR1 and CDR2 are drawn from the germline V gene: SGDLS, YYNGEE. All of the isolated RNA was reverse transcribed with the High Capacity cDNA Reverse Transcription Kit, so expressed TCRB transcripts were sequenced. Deep immunoSEQ sequencing was performed on naive, central memory and regulatory T cell samples, with an average of around 3.5 million total reads per sample. After sorted cells were lysed in RLT buffer, RNA was extracted with DNase-treated RNeasy Micro or Mini kits, with the choice depending on cell number. To prevent cross-contamination, each cell subset was processed individually, whereas patient and healthy donor samples were processed jointly. TCRB sequences were amplified from cDNA with the immunoSEQ multiplex PCR, producing 87-bp fragments spanning the CDR3 region. Sequencing of the amplicons was done on the Illumina HiSeq platform. The paper's processing steps were these. PCR bias was corrected computationally using synthetic template baselines, and reads within Hamming distance 2 were collapsed, with unmergeable singletons discarded. Reads were aligned against IMGT to assign V, D and J genes, CDR3 length and insertions or deletions at six rearrangement sites. Within each subset, clonotype counts were normalized to the number of sorted cells before true diversity and Gini coefficients were calculated with the tcR R package. Repertoire sharing was quantified using the overlap coefficient calculated on TCRB nucleotide sequences. Out-of-frame TCRB sequences from naive cells were analyzed as a proxy for the pre-selection repertoire. This is the immuneACCESS table as TCRdb keeps it, with only in-frame sequences that have V and J called. A part of the clones is gone; compared with another copy, unresolved V genes explain less than half, and the rest is unexplained. V and J calls and clone size are as listed in that table; D and trimming were resolved from the DNA. The sample profile shows around 500,000 clones; approximately 30% of them were found once. Of the sample, 0.06% to 0.07% falls within the top ten clones.

This record belongs to a study of beta chain features in type 1 diabetes (dated by TCRdb to 2017 to 2018). Some background on the complete study: Mean age, gender distribution, total cell number and subset yield were not different between patients and healthy donors. A total of roughly 100 million sorted cells were examined across all samples, and the number of cells per subset was strongly correlated with RNA yield. In the study, TCRB repertoires of sorted circulating CD4+ T cell subsets from recently diagnosed type 1 diabetes patients were compared with those of matched healthy donors. Whereas all 30 or so donors provided naive and central memory subsets, regulatory and stem cell-like memory subsets were isolated from just 8 patients and about 8 healthy donors.

From each donor, a single peripheral blood sample of around 120 mL on average was drawn into heparinised tubes. Using a panel that included CD45RO, CCR7, CD25, CD127, CD95 and CD27, naive, central memory, regulatory and stem cell-like memory CD4+ T cells were sorted on a BD FACSAria II. Every sorted population had a purity above 95%. PBMCs were isolated immediately by Lymphoprep density gradient centrifugation and stained directly without culture. Samples were stained and sorted in pairs, with one healthy donor and one patient per experiment, so that batch effects were minimized. Overall study outcomes, separate from this receptor: Shorter templates might be favored by PCR, yet because patient and control samples were amplified and corrected together, any such skew would affect both groups equally. HLA sub-analyses involved small numbers of individuals, so any influence of HLA type on TCRB rearrangement remained unresolved. At VDJ recombination sites, patients with type 1 diabetes made fewer insertions and deleted more nucleotides, a pattern implying thymic rearrangement abnormalities. Naive, central memory and regulatory TCRB repertoires appeared more similar among patients than among healthy donors. Because cDNA rather than genomic DNA was sequenced, highly expressing activated cells could have been over-represented, although no difference in activation and CD3 levels was found between groups. In all four CD4+ subsets, TCRB CDR3 length was moderately but significantly shorter in type 1 diabetes patients.

The source of this sequence is a man between 18 and 29 years old in good health. The sample consisted of naive CD4+ T cells from blood. In the paper's terms, the cell subset or site label means: true naive CD4+ T cells. The chain is assembled from TRBV9 and TRBJ2-2, with TRBD2 matching 7 junction bases. CDR3 sequence: CASSRLASTGELFF. The nucleotides read TGTGCCAGCAGTAGACTAGCATCCACCGGGGAGCTGTTTTTT.